This T cell receptor beta chain was recorded in a study of PD-L1 blockade in urothelial cancer. This CDR3 is 15 amino acids long. The germline gives CDR1 SQVTM, CDR2 ANQGSEA. The ends lost 5 bases at V and 7 bases at J; junction bases unmatched: 11. The templates were synthetic TCR analogs, and they were spiked into each PCR. Assay: immunoSEQ multiplex PCR; the TCRdb copy retains only in-frame clones and omits some. The table shows 40,000 to 55,000 clones, with roughly 86% occurring only once. Stated time point: pretreatment peripheral blood. Pretreatment and on-treatment samples were taken, numbering 1 to 8 per patient.

Sequenced material: PBMCs, taken around atezolizumab (anti-PD-L1) treatment. The origin of this receptor is a man in his sixties with urothelial cancer. This chain links TRBV29-1 with TRBJ2-7; 13 bases map to TRBD2. In DNA, the CDR3 is TGCAGCGTTACGACTAGCGGGAGGCCCGCTCATGAGCAGTACTTC. Amino acid sequence: CSVTTSGRPAHEQYF.